These 9 T cell receptor beta chains were sequenced from one sample in a study of OX40 agonist ivuxolimab in advanced cancers. Library prep was done by the immunoSEQ multiplex PCR assay. The source is immuneACCESS, and TCRdb retained only in-frame sequences with V and J called. Part of the clones is not carried over; for the studies checked, unresolved V genes explain less than half of this, and the remainder is unexplained. The sample records approximately 80,000 clones, under 95% of which are singletons. The top ten clonotypes cover around 0.44% of the sample. The specimen comprised CD4+ or CD8+ T cells sorted from blood, sampled in a trial of the OX40 agonist ivuxolimab. The receptors here all came from an adult with an advanced solid tumor such as melanoma, head and neck, liver or kidney cancer.

The gene calls are TRBV4-1 and TRBJ1-5; D unresolved. The CDR3 is 16 residues long. Trimming shortened V by 4 bases and J by 0 bases, and 13 bases separated the two germline ends. Germline CDR1 MGHRA, CDR2 YSYEKL. CDR3 bases: TGCGCCAGCAGCCCGGGCGGGCAGATTAGCAATCAGCCCCAGCATTTT. Its translation: CASSPGGQISNQPQHF.

J is TRBJ2-1 and V is TRBV7-9, with TRBD2 as a possible D gene (5 bases). The germline V gene encodes CDR1 SEHNR and CDR2 FQNEAQ (reference sequence). Trimming took off 6 bases at V and 5 bases at J, with 17 bases between the two ends. This CDR3 is 15 amino acids long. This chain's CDR3 is CASRAERQPNNEQFF. In DNA, the CDR3 is TGTGCCAGCAGAGCGGAGAGGCAGCCTAACAATGAGCAGTTCTTC.

This rearrangement joins TRBV7-6 to TRBJ2-3; D is perhaps TRBD1 (7 bases). V lost 5 bases and J lost 3, with 18 bases in between. The CDR3 is made up of 16 amino acids. Germline CDR1 is SGHVS and CDR2 is FNYEAQ. The CDR3, as DNA: TGTGCCAGCAGCATAGGGGGGACAGAAATAACAGATACGCAGTATTTT. As protein: CASSIGGTEITDTQYF.

This chain links TRBV7-9 with TRBJ2-1; perhaps TRBD2 as D (6 bases). Germline loops: CDR1 SEHNR, CDR2 FQNEAQ (reference sequence). V gave up 7 bases and J gave up 10 bases, with 14 bases separating them. This CDR3 has 12 amino acids. CDR3 DNA sequence: TGTGCCAGCATACCGGACTATGGCGAGCAGTTCTTC. It is translated as CASIPDYGEQFF.

The chain recombines TRBV5-1 with TRBJ2-7; 9 bases match TRBD1. The CDR3 is made up of 15 amino acids. The junction had 7 bases not matched to a gene; V was cut back by 2 bases and J by 4 bases. Germline V CDR1 and CDR2: SGHRS, YFSETQ. CDR3 protein: CASSFQQGAVYEQYF. Written as DNA, the CDR3 is TGCGCCAGCAGCTTTCAACAGGGGGCTGTGTACGAGCAGTACTTC. Based on the CDR3 plus reference TRBV5-1 and TRBJ2-7, the full variable domain is KAGVTQTPRYLIKTRGQQVTLSCSPISGHRSVSWYQQTPGQGLQFLFEYFSETQRNKGNFPGRFSGRQFSNSRSEMNVSTLELGDSALYLCASSFQQGAVYEQYFGPGTRLTVT.

The J gene is TRBJ2-3, the V gene TRBV6-5, with a tentative D call TRBD1 (6 bases). Looked up from germline, CDR1 is MNHEY and CDR2 is SVGAGI. The CDR3 loop spans 12 amino acids. The V end lost 9 bases, the J end lost 3 bases, and 10 bases lay between the germline ends. CDR3 sequence: CASRQATDTQYF. In DNA form, the CDR3 reads TGTGCCAGTCGACAGGCAACAGATACGCAGTATTTT.

The chain recombines TRBV19 with TRBJ1-3, with D maybe TRBD1 (6 bases). The CDR3 is 14 residues long. The V end was cut by 5 bases, the J end by 6 bases, with 14 bases between. Germline CDR1 and CDR2: LNHDA and SQIVND (reference sequence). The CDR3 DNA is TGTGCCAGTAGTGCCGCGGACAGTAAAAACACCATATATTTT. Its protein product is CASSAADSKNTIYF.

The CDR3 DNA reads as TGTGCCAGCAGGGAGACAGAAGGGCGGATCTATGGCTACACCTTC. It yields the protein CASRETEGRIYGYTF. The chain has TRBV6-1 and TRBJ1-2, with D possibly TRBD1 on 5 matching bases. Germline-derived CDR1 and CDR2 are MNHNS and SASEGT. The V gene lost 6 bases and the J gene lost 4 bases, with 18 bases spanning the gap. The CDR3 has 15 amino acids.

This chain uses TRBV7-6 with TRBJ2-1, with TRBD1 matching 11 bases. CDR3 length equals 14 residues. Germline-derived CDR1 and CDR2 are SGHVS and FNYEAQ. The V segment lost 3 bases and the J segment 9 bases; nucleotides outside the gene matches: 4. CDR3 DNA: TGTGCCAGCAGCTTGTTGGGGACAGGGGGTGAGCAGTTCTTC. This codes for CASSLLGTGGEQFF.